This TCR beta chain came from a study of T cell responses to AZD1222 COVID-19 vaccine. General study points: The study reported that nearly half of spike-specific TCRs target unmutated variant regions. Most donors were white British and more were female, and clonal diversity was possibly underestimated. Only a handful of AZD1222 recipients, several in all, had baseline seropositivity. Spike-wide coverage was observed for vaccine-associated CD4 TCRs, with dominant responses at 160-218 and 743-854.

Measured with immunoSEQ multiplex PCR; TCRdb has only the in-frame clones, and not every one. Of 95,000 to 100,000 clones in the sample, roughly nine tenths were seen once. Details on this clone: The antigen remains undetermined.

The sequence derives from an adult in good health. Sequences were derived from peripheral blood, sampled on day 0 of AZD1222 vaccination.

CDR3 loop: CASSPSGTGERETQYF. CDR3 nucleotide sequence: TGTGCCAGCAGCCCTTCCGGGACAGGGGAGCGAGAGACCCAGTACTTC. The chain has TRBV3-1 (or the pseudogene TRBV3-2) and TRBJ2-5, with 10 bases lining up with TRBD1. Trimming removed 4 bases from V and 4 bases from J; junction bases left unmatched: 9. The CDR3 loop spans 16 amino acids. The germline gives CDR1 LGHDT, CDR2 YNNKEL (reference sequence).